This T cell receptor (beta chain) is from a study of cytomegalovirus exposure and HLA in healthy donors (dated by TCRdb to about 2017). Regarding the complete study: A later analysis indicated that the 120 or so validation repertoires were generated on the platform also employed for the 666 repertoires of the first cohort. High-throughput TCR immunosequencing, statistical association of individual TCRs with disease status, and machine learning were combined to predict cytomegalovirus infection status. A separate validation cohort of over a hundred different subjects was used in addition to the roughly 670-subject first cohort. The aim of the study was to test whether cataloging public T cell receptors could identify signatures of past pathogen exposure.

V is shortened by 9 bases, J by 2 bases, and the region joining them spans 11 bases. From the cysteine through the phenylalanine, the CDR3 covers 12 amino acids. The read is trimmed to its CDR3 DNA, 36 bases read in frame from base 1. Based on the germline V gene, the CDR1 and CDR2 sequences are SNHLY and FYNNEI. Study-wide conclusions, independent of this receptor: A later analysis had no HLA typing for the validation cohort, so co-occurrence there was scored across all 120 repertoires. In a later analysis, TCRs clustered in the first cohort were found to also tend to co-occur in the roughly 110 validation repertoires, with about 93% of cluster scores above 0. A few of the identified cytomegalovirus-associated TCR beta chains were confirmed in vitro to be specific for cytomegalovirus antigens. The study listed 164 TCR beta chains as associated with cytomegalovirus. Across donors, most TCR sequences were observed very rarely, whereas some public TCRs were present in many individuals. The authors suggested that the approach could potentially be generalized to other disease states and immunological phenotypes. Cytomegalovirus status was reported to be diagnosed by the classifier with high specificity and sensitivity in both the original and validation cohorts.

Separate from the roughly 630-subject first cohort, the validation cohort of 120 subjects was the group to which the donors belonged. The library came from the immunoSEQ multiplex PCR assay. The original pipeline was this. A statistical classification framework was developed to diagnose cytomegalovirus status using the catalog of TCR beta chain sequences. TCRdb re-hosts the immuneACCESS table, in-frame sequences only. Its copies lack some clones; in the studies checked, an unresolved V gene accounts for under half of them, and the cause for the rest is not known. D and trimming were read from the DNA, whereas the V and J calls and clone size are those reported in that table. Present in this sample are under 350,000 clones, approximately 83% of which were seen just once. The leading ten clones occupy 1% of the sample. Points on this clone: Which antigen it targets is not known. Within one base of it there is no much larger clone, and no base qualities were kept.

The receptor was isolated from a woman between 18 and 29 years old in good health and CMV-seronegative. The sample consisted of PBMCs. The rearranged chain carries TRBV2 and TRBJ2-7; TRBD1 is perhaps the D gene, given 7 matching bases. The CDR3 here reads CASTGEAYEQYF. DNA sequence: TGTGCCAGTACAGGGGAGGCCTACGAGCAGTACTTC.